The 27 T cell receptor beta chains given below trace back to one sample, sequenced in a study of molecular identifiers for immune sequencing clone quantification. TCRdb reanalysed the PCR reads using MiXCR and keeps one entry per CDR3 protein. The sample records 550,000 to 750,000 distinct CDR3 sequences, 15% to 20% being singletons. The specimen was naive CD8+ T cells from blood, with Jurkat cell RNA spiked in. Subset reported: FACS-sorted CD8+CD4-CCR7+CD45RA+ naive T cells. The receptors were gathered from a human donor in good health. Some libraries in this study had Jurkat cell RNA spiked in.

The count of this clonotype is one. This may be a read error: a much more frequent sequence differs by one nucleotide. In DNA, the CDR3 is TGTGCCAGCAGCTCAACAGAGGGGAACACTGAAGCTTCCTTT. Its protein is CASSSTEGNTEASF. The rearrangement joins TRBV7-9 to TRBJ1-1, with D possibly being TRBD1 (5 bases). This CDR3 comprises 14 residues. Per germline, CDR1 SEHNR and CDR2 FQNEAQ (reference sequence).

Ten or more counts support this clonotype. The chain is built from TRBV19 and TRBJ1-1; D is undetermined. CDR1 and CDR2 (germline): LNHDA, SQIVND (reference sequence). The CDR3 is 13 residues long. With 3 bases removed from V and 2 bases from J, the gap between germline ends came to 7 bases. CDR3 coding DNA: TGTGCCAGTAGTATTCTTGGAAACACTGAAGCTTTCTTT. Translation gives CASSILGNTEAFF.

This clonotype has at least ten counts. The chain links TRBV25-1 to TRBJ2-7, with 13 nucleotides matching TRBD2. The junction had 5 bases not matched to a gene; V was cut back by 6 bases and J by 9 bases. Germline loops: CDR1 MGHDK, CDR2 SYGVNS. The CDR3 totals 13 residues. The CDR3 DNA is TGTGCCAGCAGACTAGCGGGAGGGCTGGCGCAGTACTTC. Protein: CASRLAGGLAQYF.

Concerning this clonotype: A much larger clone lies one base from this, so it may be a read error. The rearrangement joins TRBV7-9 to TRBJ1-1, with TRBD1 matching 9 bases. Germline CDR1 is SEHNR and CDR2 is FQNEAQ (reference sequence). The CDR3 is 13 residues long. Losses at the gene ends were 5 bases for V and 7 bases for J; bases not matched to a gene: 5. As DNA, the CDR3 is TGTGCCAGCAGCCGGACAGGGGTCATTGAAGCTTTCTTT. It specifies CASSRTGVIEAFF.

The chain recombines TRBV27 with TRBJ1-1; D perhaps matches TRBD1 (5 bases). The CDR3 runs 12 residues. The germline CDR1 and CDR2 sequences are MNHEY and SMNVEV (reference sequence). V was trimmed by 6 bases and J by 6 bases, leaving 11 bases between them. CDR3 loop: CASRTQEAEAFF. The CDR3 bases are TGTGCCAGCAGGACACAGGAGGCTGAAGCTTTCTTT.

This clonotype was counted only a few times. V and J are TRBV29-1 and TRBJ2-1; 12 positions match TRBD2. This CDR3 is built from 17 residues. Germline V gene data show CDR1 as SQVTM and CDR2 as ANQGSEA. V gave up 0 bases and J gave up 9 bases; unmatched junction bases: 12. CDR3 loop: CSVEDPQTSGRFVEQFF. CDR3 DNA: TGCAGCGTTGAAGATCCGCAGACTAGCGGGAGATTTGTTGAGCAGTTCTTC.

In this sample, this clonotype turned up many times. V is TRBV6-5 and J is TRBJ2-7; unclear D gene. V was pared by 6 bases and J by 5 bases, with 14 bases between. Germline CDR1 MNHEY, CDR2 SVGAGI. The CDR3 is 13 amino acids. CDR3 in DNA: TGTGCCAGCAGCCACCCATCAGGCGACGAGCAGTACTTC. This sequence encodes CASSHPSGDEQYF.

This clonotype showed up many times. The chain uses TRBV29-1 and TRBJ2-1; 7 nucleotides agree with TRBD2. Germline V gene sequence: CDR1 SQVTM, CDR2 ANQGSEA. V gave up 0 bases and J gave up 10 bases; unmatched junction bases: 9. The CDR3 loop spans 14 amino acids. The CDR3 protein is CSVEDWAGVGEQFF. The CDR3, as DNA: TGCAGCGTTGAAGATTGGGCGGGAGTTGGAGAGCAGTTCTTC.

This clonotype was detected many times. The rearrangement uses TRBV6-1 and TRBJ1-4; the D is unclear. Germline V CDR1 and CDR2: MNHNS, SASEGT. Deletions cut 4 bases from V and 4 bases from J, with 10 bases between. The CDR3 has 14 residues. The CDR3 reads CASSADDLNEKLFF. The CDR3 nucleotides are TGTGCCAGCAGTGCGGACGACCTTAATGAAAAACTGTTTTTT.

This clonotype occurred many times. V usage is TRBV20-1 and J usage is TRBJ2-7; D tentatively reads TRBD1 or TRBD2 (5 bases each). Germline V gene lookup returns CDR1 DFQATT and CDR2 SNEGSKA (reference sequence). The V and J ends lost 1 base and 6 bases respectively, with 10 bases between them. The CDR3 covers 12 residues. The CDR3 region is CSARGLGTEQYF. CDR3 nucleotides: TGCAGTGCTAGAGGGCTTGGGACCGAGCAGTACTTC.

This clonotype appeared many times. CDR3 protein: CASSIKTETDTQYF. CDR3 sequence (DNA): TGTGCCAGTAGTATCAAGACGGAGACAGATACGCAGTATTTT. The chain is built from TRBV19 and TRBJ2-3; D call uncertain. The V and J ends lost 3 bases and 3 bases respectively, with 10 bases between them. The length of the CDR3 is 14 residues. CDR1 and CDR2 (germline): LNHDA, SQIVND (reference sequence).

With respect to this clonotype: Just one base apart from a much larger clone, this may be a read error. This chain uses TRBV4-3 with TRBJ1-3, with a weak D call TRBD1 (5 bases). Trimming took 0 bases from V and 3 from J, leaving 9 bases between them. CDR3 length: 15 amino acids. Germline CDR1 LGHNA, CDR2 YSLEER. The CDR3 DNA is TGCGCCAGCAGCCAAGATGGGGCAGATGGAAACACCATATATTTT. Protein sequence: CASSQDGADGNTIYF.

The chain joins TRBV6-2 or TRBV6-3 to TRBJ2-7, with 9 bases matching TRBD2. The CDR3 is made up of 17 amino acids. Germline V gene lookup returns CDR1 MNHEY and CDR2 SVGEGT. After removal of 7 bases from V and 1 base from J, the junction contained 14 bases not matched to a gene. The CDR3 sequence: CASTPPGLAGPSYEQYF. The DNA for the CDR3 is TGTGCCAGCACCCCCCCAGGTCTAGCGGGGCCGTCCTACGAGCAGTACTTC.

About this clonotype: Being one base from a much bigger clone, this may be a read error. The chain uses TRBV20-1 and TRBJ2-3, with TRBD2 identical over 8 bases. This CDR3 is 15 amino acids long. The germline V gene has CDR1 DFQATT and CDR2 SNEGSKA (reference sequence). Written as DNA, the CDR3 is TGCGGTGCTAGAGTGTTAGCGGGGAGCACAGATACGCAGTATTTT. It is translated as CGARVLAGSTDTQYF.

As regards this clonotype: This sequence may be a read error, since a much larger clone differs from it by one base. The V and J genes are TRBV20-1 and TRBJ1-3, with TRBD1 matching 11 bases. Germline V CDR1 and CDR2: DFQATT, SNEGSKA (reference sequence). The CDR3 sequence is 14 residues long. Written as DNA, the CDR3 is TGCAGTGCTATCAGGACAGGGGGCGGAAACACCGTATATTTT. Translated: CSAIRTGGGNTVYF.

This clonotype occurred a few times. The J gene is TRBJ1-4, the V gene TRBV7-9; TRBD1 is a possible D gene (5 bases). V dropped 1 base and J dropped 3 bases, with 9 bases sitting between them. The CDR3 is 15 amino acids. Germline CDR1 SEHNR, CDR2 FQNEAQ (reference sequence). The CDR3 nucleotides are TGTGCCAGCAGCTTAGAGCGGGGCTCTAATGAAAAACTGTTTTTT. This sequence encodes CASSLERGSNEKLFF.

This rearrangement joins TRBV5-6 to TRBJ2-4, with D tentatively TRBD1 (5 bases). Germline V gene lookup returns CDR1 SGHDT and CDR2 YYEEEE. The V gene lost 2 bases and the J gene lost 2 bases, with 8 bases spanning the gap. The CDR3 has 14 residues. In DNA, the CDR3 is TGTGCCAGCAGCTTTCAGGGTCCCAAAAACATTCAGTACTTC. This gives the protein CASSFQGPKNIQYF.

At least ten counts were recorded for this clonotype. V gene TRBV7-9 combines with J gene TRBJ1-1, with D perhaps TRBD1 (5 bases). V was trimmed by 3 bases and J by 2 bases, leaving 10 bases between them. CDR3 length equals 14 residues. Germline CDR1 and CDR2: SEHNR and FQNEAQ (reference sequence). The CDR3 DNA reads TGTGCCAGCAGCTTTGGGGCAGTTAACACTGAAGCTTTCTTT. This gives the protein CASSFGAVNTEAFF.

This clonotype was observed at least ten times. This sequence joins TRBV19 and TRBJ2-7, with D perhaps assigned TRBD1 or TRBD2 (6 bases each). V lost 4 bases and J lost 2, with 12 bases in between. Germline CDR1 and CDR2: LNHDA and SQIVND (reference sequence). This CDR3 is 14 amino acids long. CDR3 bases: TGTGCCAGTAGTACCGGGGGCCGACCCTACGAGCAGTACTTC. It yields the protein CASSTGGRPYEQYF.

This clonotype was counted many times. The junction and the germline gene differ at one end; a read error may be behind it. The chain carries TRBV16 and TRBJ1-1; possible D gene TRBD1, 5 bases. The CDR3 is made up of 13 amino acids. Germline loops: CDR1 KGHSY, CDR2 FQNENV. The CDR3 protein is CASSQGRGTEAFF. CDR3 nucleotides: TGCGCCAGCAGCCAAGGGAGGGGCACTGAAGCTTTCTTT.

This clonotype was found many times. The chain links TRBV12-3 or TRBV12-4 to TRBJ1-4; D gene unclear. The CDR3 spans 16 residues. Trimming took off 3 bases at V and 3 bases at J, with 14 bases between the two ends. CDR3 DNA sequence: TGTGCCAGCAGTTTGGGTAGCTCTGGGGCTAATGAAAAACTGTTTTTT. As protein: CASSLGSSGANEKLFF.

The table lists this clonotype with many counts. The chain links TRBV11-2 to TRBJ1-1; D uncertain. Trimming left V 10 bases short and J 0 bases short, with 6 bases between. The CDR3 has 11 residues. Germline V gene lookup returns CDR1 SGHAT and CDR2 FQNNGV. The CDR3 nucleotides are TGTGCCATTACAGTGAACACTGAAGCTTTCTTT. This codes for CAITVNTEAFF.

This clonotype was picked up many times. The CDR3 nucleotides are TGTGCCAGCACCCCGGGACTAGAATCAGATACGCAGTATTTT. Translation: CASTPGLESDTQYF. The J gene is TRBJ2-3, the V gene TRBV12-3 or TRBV12-4; 8 nucleotides align to TRBD2. The J segment lost 4 bases and the V segment lost 7 bases, leaving 7 bases of the junction unmatched. The CDR3 covers 14 residues.

This sequence joins TRBV15 and TRBJ2-5, with 12 bases fitting TRBD2. V was clipped by 1 base and J by 7 bases; unmatched bases: 10. CDR3 size: 17 residues. Germline CDR1 LNHNV, CDR2 YYDKDF (reference sequence). The CDR3 loop reads CATSRATLAGGRGTQYF. The CDR3, as DNA: TGTGCCACCAGCAGAGCTACACTAGCGGGGGGCCGAGGGACCCAGTACTTC.

In its sample, this clonotype was seen many times. The chain employs TRBV7-9 and TRBJ2-5; no clear D gene. The CDR3 contains 14 residues. Trimming removed 1 base from V and 4 bases from J, with 10 bases in between. The germline gives CDR1 SEHNR, CDR2 FQNEAQ (reference sequence). CDR3 in amino acids: CASSLEARSETQYF. In DNA, the CDR3 is TGTGCCAGCAGCTTAGAGGCGCGCTCAGAGACCCAGTACTTC.

This clonotype showed up many times. This sequence joins TRBV19 and TRBJ1-5; D not resolved. Trimming pared 1 base from V and 0 bases from J, leaving 13 bases between. Germline values: CDR1 LNHDA, CDR2 SQIVND (reference sequence). This CDR3 spans 17 amino acids. CDR3 in DNA: TGTGCCAGTAGTATAGCCACTCGACTTACTAGCAATCAGCCCCAGCATTTT. Its protein product is CASSIATRLTSNQPQHF.

Remarks on this clonotype: A read error may explain this, as a much larger clone is one base away. V and J are TRBV18 and TRBJ2-1; D gene ambiguous. The germline gives CDR1 KGHSH, CDR2 LQKENI. The CDR3 totals 16 residues. CDR3 residues: CASSPSSRSSYNGQFF. CDR3 nucleotides: TGTGCCAGCTCACCTAGTAGCAGGTCCTCCTACAATGGGCAGTTCTTC.